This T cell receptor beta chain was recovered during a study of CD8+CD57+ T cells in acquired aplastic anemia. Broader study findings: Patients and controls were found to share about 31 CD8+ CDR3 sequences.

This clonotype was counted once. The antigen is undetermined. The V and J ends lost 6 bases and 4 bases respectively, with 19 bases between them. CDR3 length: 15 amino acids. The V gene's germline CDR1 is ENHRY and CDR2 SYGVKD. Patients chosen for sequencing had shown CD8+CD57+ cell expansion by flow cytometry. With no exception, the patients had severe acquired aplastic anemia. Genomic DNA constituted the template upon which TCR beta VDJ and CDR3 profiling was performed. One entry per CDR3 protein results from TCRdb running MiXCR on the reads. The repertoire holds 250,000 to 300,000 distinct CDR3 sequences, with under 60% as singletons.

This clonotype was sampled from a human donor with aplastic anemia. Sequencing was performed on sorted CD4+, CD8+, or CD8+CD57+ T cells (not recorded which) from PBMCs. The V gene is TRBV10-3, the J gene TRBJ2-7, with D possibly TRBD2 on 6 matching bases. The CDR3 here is CAISVGTLLPYEQYF. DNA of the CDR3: TGTGCCATCAGCGTTGGGACTCTTTTACCTTACGAGCAGTACTTC.